These T cell receptor beta chains were read from a single sample in a study of CD8+ T cells in alopecia areata. Generated by immunoSEQ multiplex PCR, the TCRdb table keeps only in-frame clones and is missing some. This table holds about 200,000 clones, approximately 60% found once. The sample consisted of CD8+ T cells sorted from blood. These receptors were taken from a human donor in good health. Each CDR3 is given without its conserved first and last residue. A D gene is named only where the DNA matches it firmly.

CDR3 protein	D gene	V gene
ASSSPSGETQY	TRBD2	TRBV7-9
ASGFGDGDNEQF	-	TRBV12-5
ASSVQWDSYNEQF	-	TRBV6-1
SVEDPRVLNTGELF	-	TRBV29-1
ASRASSTEAF	-	TRBV9
ASRLDAAVRPEAF	-	TRBV7-8
ASSSTSGSGELF	TRBD2	TRBV7-9
ARLSGANVLT	-	TRBV2
ASSSRDGQPQH	-	TRBV5-6
ASSVASWGLEYGYT	-	TRBV9
ASSPAYEQY	-	TRBV23-1
AWSIGQLEAF	-	TRBV30
SVVGDFNEQY	-	TRBV29-1
ASSEGGTSYEQY	TRBD2	TRBV6-1
AIITRDSEETQY	-	TRBV10-3
SVEDGQHYEQY	-	TRBV29-1
SVEARRVGT	-	TRBV29-1
ASSSLSGDSYEQY	TRBD2	TRBV27
ASSLTPFGRAGVYGYT	-	TRBV13